This T cell receptor beta chain was sequenced during a study of brain metastases from non-small cell lung cancer. Study-wide results and limits: TCR repertoires overlapped largely between brain metastases and matched primaries. Expanded T-cell clones appeared in around 60% of brain metastases over primaries. Compared with primary tumors, brain metastases showed less T-cell infiltration.

V was clipped by 3 bases and J by 3 bases, with 12 bases between them. The CDR3 length is 15 residues. Germline V gives CDR1 SEHNR, CDR2 FQNEAQ (reference sequence). For this clone: The antigen remains unidentified.

Clones were sequenced by immunoSEQ multiplex PCR, and TCRdb holds only the in-frame ones, with some missing. The sample contains a few thousand clones, approximately 85% of which appear only once. The sequence came from a donor over 35 with non-small cell lung cancer. The V and J genes are TRBV7-9 and TRBJ2-1, with D perhaps given as TRBD1 or TRBD2 (5 bases each). The sample taken for sequencing was primary lung tumor tissue. The CDR3 region is CASSFQGEGYNEQFF. In nucleotides, the CDR3 is TGTGCCAGCAGCTTCCAGGGTGAGGGCTACAATGAGCAGTTCTTC.